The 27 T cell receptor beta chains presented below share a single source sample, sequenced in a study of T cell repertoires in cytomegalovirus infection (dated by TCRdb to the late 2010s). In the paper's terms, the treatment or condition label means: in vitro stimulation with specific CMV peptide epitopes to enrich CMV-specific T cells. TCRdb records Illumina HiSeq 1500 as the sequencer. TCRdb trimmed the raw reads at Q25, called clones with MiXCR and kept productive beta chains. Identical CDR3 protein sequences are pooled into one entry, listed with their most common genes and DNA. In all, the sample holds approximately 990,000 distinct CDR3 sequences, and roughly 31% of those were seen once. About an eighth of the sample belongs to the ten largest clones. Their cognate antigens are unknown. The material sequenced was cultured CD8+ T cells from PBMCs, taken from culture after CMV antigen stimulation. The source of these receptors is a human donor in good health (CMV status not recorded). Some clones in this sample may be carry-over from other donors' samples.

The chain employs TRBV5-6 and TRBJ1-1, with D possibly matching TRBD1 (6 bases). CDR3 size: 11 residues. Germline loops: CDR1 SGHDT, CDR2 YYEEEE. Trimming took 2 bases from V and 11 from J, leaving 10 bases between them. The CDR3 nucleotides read TGTGCCAGCAGCTTCGGAGGGGGGGCTTTCTTT. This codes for CASSFGGGAFF.

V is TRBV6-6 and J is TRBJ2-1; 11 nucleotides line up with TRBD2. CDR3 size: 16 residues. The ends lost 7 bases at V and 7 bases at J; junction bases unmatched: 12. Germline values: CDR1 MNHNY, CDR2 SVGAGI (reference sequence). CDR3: CASIKEASGGFNEQFF. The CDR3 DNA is TGTGCCAGCATCAAGGAGGCTAGCGGGGGGTTTAATGAGCAGTTCTTC.

The CDR3 loop is CASSQGAQTSGARTDTQYF. The CDR3 nucleotides are TGTGCCAGCAGCCAAGGCGCTCAAACTAGCGGGGCCCGCACAGATACGCAGTATTTT. The chain recombines TRBV14 with TRBJ2-3; 10 bases fit TRBD2. J gave up 1 base and V 1 base, and 11 bases lay outside the gene matches. CDR1 is SGHDN, CDR2 FVKESK, per germline. The CDR3 loop spans 19 amino acids.

Here the CDR3 DNA reads TGTGCCACCAGCAGAGATACGGGGGGCGTGCAGCCCCAGCATTTT. Amino acid sequence: CATSRDTGGVQPQHF. This chain uses TRBV15 with TRBJ1-5; TRBD1 might be the D (6 bases). Germline V gene sequence: CDR1 LNHNV, CDR2 YYDKDF (reference sequence). Between the trimmed V and J ends, which lost 0 bases and 7 bases, there was a span of 13 bases. CDR3 length: 15 amino acids.

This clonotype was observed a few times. The CDR3 loop is CASSPPTGVNSGNTIYF. CDR3 coding DNA: TGTGCCAGCAGCCCCCCGACAGGGGTTAACTCTGGAAACACCATATATTTT. This chain connects TRBV7-9 to TRBJ1-3, with 8 nucleotides matching TRBD1. The germline CDR1 and CDR2 sequences are SEHNR and FQNEAQ (reference sequence). With V trimmed by 5 bases and J by 0 bases, 9 bases remained unmatched. The CDR3 runs to 17 residues.

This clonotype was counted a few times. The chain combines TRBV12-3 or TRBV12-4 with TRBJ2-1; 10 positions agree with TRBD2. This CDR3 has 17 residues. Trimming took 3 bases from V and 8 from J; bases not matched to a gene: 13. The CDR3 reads CASSFDLSGGAGDEQFF. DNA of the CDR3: TGTGCCAGCAGTTTTGATCTGAGCGGGGGGGCCGGAGATGAGCAGTTCTTC.

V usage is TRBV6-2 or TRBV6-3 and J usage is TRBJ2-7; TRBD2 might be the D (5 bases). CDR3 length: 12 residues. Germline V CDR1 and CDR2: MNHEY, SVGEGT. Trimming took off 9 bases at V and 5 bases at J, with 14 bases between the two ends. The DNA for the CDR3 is TGTGCCAGTAGGAGTGGGGAGAACGAGCAGTACGTC. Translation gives CASRSGENEQYV.

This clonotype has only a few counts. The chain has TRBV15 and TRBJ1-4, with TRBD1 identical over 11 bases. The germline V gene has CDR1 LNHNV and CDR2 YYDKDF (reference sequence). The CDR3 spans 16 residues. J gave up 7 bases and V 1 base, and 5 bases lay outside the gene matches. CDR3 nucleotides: TGTGCCACCAGCAGAGGAGGGGACAGGGGGTTTGAAAAACTGTTTTTT. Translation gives CATSRGGDRGFEKLFF. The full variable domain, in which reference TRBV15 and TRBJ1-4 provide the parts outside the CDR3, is DAMVIQNPRYQVTQFGKPVTLSCSQTLNHNVMYWYQQKSSQAPKLLFHYYDKDFNNEADTPDNFQSRRPNTSFCFLDIRSPGLGDTAMYLCATSRGGDRGFEKLFFGSGTQLSVL.

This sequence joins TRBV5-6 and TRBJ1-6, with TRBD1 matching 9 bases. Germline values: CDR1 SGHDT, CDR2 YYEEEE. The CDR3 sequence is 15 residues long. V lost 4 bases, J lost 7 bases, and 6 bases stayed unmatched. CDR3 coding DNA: TGTGCCAGCAGCCGAGGGACAGGGCGGAATTCACCCCTCCACTTT. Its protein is CASSRGTGRNSPLHF. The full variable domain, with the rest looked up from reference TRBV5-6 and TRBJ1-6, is DAGVTQSPTHLIKTRGQQVTLRCSPKSGHDTVSWYQQALGQGPQFIFQYYEEEERQRGNFPDRFSGHQFPNYSSELNVNALLLGDSALYLCASSRGTGRNSPLHFGNGTRLTVT.

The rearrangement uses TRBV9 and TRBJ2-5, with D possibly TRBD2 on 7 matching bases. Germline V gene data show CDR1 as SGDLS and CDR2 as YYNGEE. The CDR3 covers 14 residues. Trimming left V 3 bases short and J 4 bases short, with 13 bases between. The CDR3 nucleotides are TGTGCCAGCAGCGAGTGGGGGGGCACAGAGACCCAGTACTTC. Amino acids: CASSEWGGTETQYF.

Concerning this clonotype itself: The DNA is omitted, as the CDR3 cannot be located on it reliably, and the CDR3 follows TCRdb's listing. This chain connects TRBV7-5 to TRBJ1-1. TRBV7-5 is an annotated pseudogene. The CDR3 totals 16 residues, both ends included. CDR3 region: CISVPEAKHVSTEAFF.

CDR3 protein: CASSSSDRAPNYGYTF. CDR3 bases: TGTGCCAGCAGCTCCTCAGACAGGGCCCCTAACTATGGCTACACCTTC. The chain links TRBV7-9 to TRBJ1-2, with 7 nucleotides matching TRBD1. Germline V gene lookup returns CDR1 SEHNR and CDR2 FQNEAQ (reference sequence). The CDR3 is made up of 16 amino acids. The J segment lost 0 bases and the V segment lost 4 bases, leaving 8 bases of the junction unmatched.

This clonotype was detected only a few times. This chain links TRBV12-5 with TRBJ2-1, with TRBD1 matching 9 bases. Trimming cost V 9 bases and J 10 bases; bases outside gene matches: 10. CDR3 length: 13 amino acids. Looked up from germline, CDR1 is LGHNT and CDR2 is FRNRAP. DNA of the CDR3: TGTGCTAGCCACATTACAGGGGGCGGCGAGCAGTTCTTC. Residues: CASHITGGGEQFF.

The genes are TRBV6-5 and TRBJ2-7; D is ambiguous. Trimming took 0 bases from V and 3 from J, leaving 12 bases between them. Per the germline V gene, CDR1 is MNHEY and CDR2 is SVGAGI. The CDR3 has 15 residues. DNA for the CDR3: TGTGCCAGCAGTTACTCCGCAGAAGTCTACTACGAGCAGTACGTC. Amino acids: CASSYSAEVYYEQYV.

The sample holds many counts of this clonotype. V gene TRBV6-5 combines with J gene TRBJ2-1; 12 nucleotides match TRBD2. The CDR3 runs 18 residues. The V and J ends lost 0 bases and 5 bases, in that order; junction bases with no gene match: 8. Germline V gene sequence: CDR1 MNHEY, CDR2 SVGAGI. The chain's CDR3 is CASSYSTSGGWFNNEQFF. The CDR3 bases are TGTGCCAGCAGTTACTCGACTAGCGGGGGCTGGTTTAACAATGAGCAGTTCTTC.

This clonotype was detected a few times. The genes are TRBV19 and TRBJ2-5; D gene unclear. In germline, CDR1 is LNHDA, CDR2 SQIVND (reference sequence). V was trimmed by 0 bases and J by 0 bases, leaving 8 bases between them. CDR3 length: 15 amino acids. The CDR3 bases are TGTGCCAGTAGTATAGAGGTGGGGTACCAAGAGACCCAGTACTTC. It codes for CASSIEVGYQETQYF.

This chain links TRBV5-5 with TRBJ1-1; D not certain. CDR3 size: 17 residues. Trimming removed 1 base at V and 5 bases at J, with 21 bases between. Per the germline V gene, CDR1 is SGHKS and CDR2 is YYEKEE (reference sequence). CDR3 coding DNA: TGTGCCAGCAGCTTGTATAGTGTTTGGCCCCAAGGGACTGAAGCTTTCTTT. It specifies CASSLYSVWPQGTEAFF.

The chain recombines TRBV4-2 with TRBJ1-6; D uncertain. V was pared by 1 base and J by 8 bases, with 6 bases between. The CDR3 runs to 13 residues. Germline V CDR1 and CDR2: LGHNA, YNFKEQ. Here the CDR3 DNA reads TGTGCCAGCAGCCAAGTGCCGGATTCACCCCTCCACTTT. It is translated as CASSQVPDSPLHF.

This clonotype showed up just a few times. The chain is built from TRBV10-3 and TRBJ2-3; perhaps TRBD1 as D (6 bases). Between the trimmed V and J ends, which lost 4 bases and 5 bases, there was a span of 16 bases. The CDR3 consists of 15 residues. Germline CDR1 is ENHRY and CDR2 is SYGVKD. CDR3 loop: CAISGGQSAIDTQYF. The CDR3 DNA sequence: TGTGCCATCAGTGGAGGACAGTCGGCGATAGATACGCAGTATTTT.

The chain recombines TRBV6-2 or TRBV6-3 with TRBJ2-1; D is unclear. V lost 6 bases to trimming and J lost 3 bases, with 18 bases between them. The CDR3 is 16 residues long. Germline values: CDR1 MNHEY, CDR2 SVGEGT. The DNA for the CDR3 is TGTGCCAGCAGGACGGGTCGGTCCCCACTCTACAATGAGCAGTTCTTC. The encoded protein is CASRTGRSPLYNEQFF.

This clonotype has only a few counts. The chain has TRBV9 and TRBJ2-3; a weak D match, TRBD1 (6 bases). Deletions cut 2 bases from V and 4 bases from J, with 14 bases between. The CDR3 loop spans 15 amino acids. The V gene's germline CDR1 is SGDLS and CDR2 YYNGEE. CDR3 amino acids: CASSVADSGSDTQYF. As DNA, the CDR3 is TGTGCCAGCAGCGTCGCGGACAGTGGATCAGATACGCAGTATTTT.

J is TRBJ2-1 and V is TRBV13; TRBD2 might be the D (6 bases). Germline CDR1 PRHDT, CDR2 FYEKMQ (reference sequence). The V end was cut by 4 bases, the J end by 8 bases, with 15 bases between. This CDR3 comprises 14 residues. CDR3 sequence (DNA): TGTGCCAGCAGCTCGCCGACTAGTCGCTATGAGCAGTTCTTC. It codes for CASSSPTSRYEQFF.

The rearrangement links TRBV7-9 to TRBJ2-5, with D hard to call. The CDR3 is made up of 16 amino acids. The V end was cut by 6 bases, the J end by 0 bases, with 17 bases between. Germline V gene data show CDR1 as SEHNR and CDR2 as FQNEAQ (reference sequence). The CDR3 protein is CASRFSRAGYQETQYF. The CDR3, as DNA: TGTGCCAGCAGATTCAGTCGGGCCGGGTACCAAGAGACCCAGTACTTC.

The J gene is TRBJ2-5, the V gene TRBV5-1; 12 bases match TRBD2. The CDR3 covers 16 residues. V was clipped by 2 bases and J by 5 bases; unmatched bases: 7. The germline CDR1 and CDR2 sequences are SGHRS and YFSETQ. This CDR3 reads CASSFRLAGAPETQYF. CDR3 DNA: TGCGCCAGCAGCTTCCGACTAGCGGGGGCTCCGGAGACCCAGTACTTC.

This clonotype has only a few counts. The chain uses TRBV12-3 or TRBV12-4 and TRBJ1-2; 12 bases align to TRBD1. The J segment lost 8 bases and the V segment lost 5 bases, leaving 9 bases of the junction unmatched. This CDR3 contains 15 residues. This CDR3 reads CASSPGTGGPGGYTF. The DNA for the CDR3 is TGTGCCAGCAGTCCCGGGACAGGGGGCCCTGGAGGCTACACCTTC.

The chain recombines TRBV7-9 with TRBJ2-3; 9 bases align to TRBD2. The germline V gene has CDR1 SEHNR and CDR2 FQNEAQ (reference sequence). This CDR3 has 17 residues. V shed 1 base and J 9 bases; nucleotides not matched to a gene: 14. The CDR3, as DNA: TGTGCCAGCAGCTTAGGCTCAGGGCAAAGGGGACTAGCCACGCAGTATTTT. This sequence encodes CASSLGSGQRGLATQYF.

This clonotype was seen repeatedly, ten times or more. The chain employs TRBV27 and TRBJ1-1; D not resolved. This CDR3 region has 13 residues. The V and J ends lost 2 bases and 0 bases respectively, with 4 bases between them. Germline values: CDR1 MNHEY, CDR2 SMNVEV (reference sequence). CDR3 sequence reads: CASSLQMNTEAFF. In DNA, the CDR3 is TGTGCCAGCAGTTTACAGATGAACACTGAAGCTTTCTTT.